This TCR beta chain was identified during a study of blood T cells in healthy people across ages. V lost 4 bases to trimming and J lost 4 bases; unmatched junction nucleotides: 9. The CDR3 contains 16 residues. CDR1 and CDR2 (germline): SGHRS, YFSETQ. Alongside a J-beta primer mix, a sample-barcoded 5' primer served in a second PCR lasting 7 to 11 cycles. TCRdb called the 5' RACE reads again in MiXCR, with one record for every CDR3 protein. This table has under 2 million distinct CDR3 sequences, about 35% appearing once. The rearrangement uses TRBV5-1 and TRBJ2-2; 8 bases fit TRBD2. Sequencing input: blood. The sequence came from a woman in her 30s in good health. The CDR3: CASSPGSGSGTGELFF. In DNA form, the CDR3 reads TGCGCCAGCAGCCCGGGAAGCGGGAGCGGCACCGGGGAGCTGTTTTTT.